This T cell receptor beta chain was sequenced during a study of cytomegalovirus exposure and HLA in healthy donors. Notes on this clone: The antigen is unknown.

The CDR3 extends over 16 amino acids. V shed 3 bases, J shed 5 bases, and the junction held 13 bases outside the gene matches. Looked up from germline, CDR1 is GTSNPN and CDR2 is SVGIG (reference sequence). Notes on the study in general: TCR association rates varied by HLA locus in a later analysis, with DRB1 highest and HLA-C lowest. Previous analysis showed most TCR beta V segments were productive about 87% or about 30% of the time.

The PCR used 60 Vbeta and 13 Jbeta primers. Generated by immunoSEQ multiplex PCR, the TCRdb table keeps only in-frame clones and is missing some. The sample has about 190,000 clones, roughly 80% seen once. The V gene is TRBV30, the J gene TRBJ2-5; TRBD2 agrees at 9 bases. The TCR was taken from a boy younger than 18 in good health and CMV-seronegative. Specimen: PBMCs. The CDR3 nucleotides read TGTGCCTGGAGATGGCAAGCGGGGGGCGTTGCGGAGACCCAGTACTTC. It translates to CAWRWQAGGVAETQYF.